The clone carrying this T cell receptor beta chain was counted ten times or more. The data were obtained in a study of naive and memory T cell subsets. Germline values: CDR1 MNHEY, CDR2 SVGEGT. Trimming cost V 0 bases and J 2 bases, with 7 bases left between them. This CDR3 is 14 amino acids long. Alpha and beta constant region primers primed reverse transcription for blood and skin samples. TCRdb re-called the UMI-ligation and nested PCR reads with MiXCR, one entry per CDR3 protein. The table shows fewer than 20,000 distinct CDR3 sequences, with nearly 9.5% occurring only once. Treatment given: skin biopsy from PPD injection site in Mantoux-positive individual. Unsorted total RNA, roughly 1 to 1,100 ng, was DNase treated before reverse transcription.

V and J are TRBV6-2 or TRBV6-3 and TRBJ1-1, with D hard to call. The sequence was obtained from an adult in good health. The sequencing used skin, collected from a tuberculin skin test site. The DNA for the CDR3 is TGTGCCAGCAGTTACTCGGCCCGTAACACTGAAGCTTTCTTT. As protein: CASSYSARNTEAFF.